Listed below are T cell receptor beta chains from one sample, sequenced in a study of beta chain features in type 1 diabetes. Here immunoSEQ multiplex PCR was the method, and the copy in TCRdb shows in-frame clones only, minus some. Here the sample spans about 400,000 clones, about 12% being singletons. Sequenced sample: naive CD4+ T cells from blood. These receptors all come from a man aged 18 to 30 in good health. CDR3s include the opening cysteine and the closing phenylalanine or tryptophan. Each record gives: CDR3 DNA, CDR3 protein, D gene, CDR3 length, V gene, J gene, clone size. The D gene is left open where the match is weak. Only part of the rows carry a size: once, few, many, or a class if the clone is expanded.

CDR3 DNA: TGTGCCAGCAGCCTTCACTTTACTAGCGGCTACGAGCAGTACTTC; CDR3 protein: CASSLHFTSGYEQYF; D gene: TRBD2; CDR3 length: 15; V gene: TRBV2; J gene: TRBJ2-7; clone size: -
CDR3 DNA: TGTGCCAGCAGCTATGACACAAACACTGAAGCTTTCTTT; CDR3 protein: CASSYDTNTEAFF; D gene: -; CDR3 length: 13; V gene: TRBV7-2; J gene: TRBJ1-1; clone size: -
CDR3 DNA: TGTGCTAGTGGAAACCAAGGGGTTGGTGGCTACACCTTC; CDR3 protein: CASGNQGVGGYTF; D gene: -; CDR3 length: 13; V gene: TRBV12-5; J gene: TRBJ1-2; clone size: once
CDR3 DNA: TGTGCCAGCAGCTTATCCGGGGGTTTTTCTTCCTACGAGCAGTACTTC; CDR3 protein: CASSLSGGFSSYEQYF; D gene: -; CDR3 length: 16; V gene: TRBV7-2; J gene: TRBJ2-7; clone size: few
CDR3 DNA: TGTGCCAGCAGTAGGACAGGGAATGAGCAGTTCTTC; CDR3 protein: CASSRTGNEQFF; D gene: TRBD1; CDR3 length: 12; V gene: TRBV6-5; J gene: TRBJ2-1; clone size: few
CDR3 DNA: TGTGCCAGCAGCGTAACTGATTACGGCACTGAAGCTTTCTTT; CDR3 protein: CASSVTDYGTEAFF; D gene: -; CDR3 length: 14; V gene: TRBV9; J gene: TRBJ1-1; clone size: few
CDR3 DNA: TGCGCCAGCAGCTTGCAGGGGAGCGGCTACGAGCAGTACTTC; CDR3 protein: CASSLQGSGYEQYF; D gene: -; CDR3 length: 14; V gene: TRBV5-1; J gene: TRBJ2-7; clone size: -
CDR3 DNA: TGTGCCAGCAGCGTAGCGGTTGGTGGAGGGGGCGCCTACAATGAGCAGTTCTTC; CDR3 protein: CASSVAVGGGGAYNEQFF; D gene: -; CDR3 length: 18; V gene: TRBV9; J gene: TRBJ2-1; clone size: -
CDR3 DNA: TGTGCCAGCAGCTTAGTCCATCAGGGGGCAGGGAAGGAGACCCAGTACTTC; CDR3 protein: CASSLVHQGAGKETQYF; D gene: TRBD1; CDR3 length: 17; V gene: TRBV7-9; J gene: TRBJ2-5; clone size: -
CDR3 DNA: TGTGCCAGTACAGTCTCCGGGGCCAACGTCCTGACTTTC; CDR3 protein: CASTVSGANVLTF; D gene: -; CDR3 length: 13; V gene: TRBV7-6; J gene: TRBJ2-6; clone size: -
CDR3 DNA: TGTGCCAGCAGCCGCGACAGTTTAAGGTACGAGCAGTACTTC; CDR3 protein: CASSRDSLRYEQYF; D gene: -; CDR3 length: 14; V gene: TRBV28; J gene: TRBJ2-7; clone size: -
CDR3 DNA: TGTGCCAGCAGCAATAGCGGGGGGTCAGATACGCAGTATTTT; CDR3 protein: CASSNSGGSDTQYF; D gene: TRBD2; CDR3 length: 14; V gene: TRBV4-2; J gene: TRBJ2-3; clone size: -
CDR3 DNA: TGCGCCAGCAGCCGCCTGGTGGGGGGAAGGTACTATGGCTACACCTTC; CDR3 protein: CASSRLVGGRYYGYTF; D gene: -; CDR3 length: 16; V gene: TRBV4-1; J gene: TRBJ1-2; clone size: -
CDR3 DNA: TGTGCCAGCTCACCTACCCGGACAGTTAGCATGAACACTGAAGCTTTCTTT; CDR3 protein: CASSPTRTVSMNTEAFF; D gene: -; CDR3 length: 17; V gene: TRBV18; J gene: TRBJ1-1; clone size: -
CDR3 DNA: TGTGCCAGCAGCTTAAAACCCATCGGGTACGAGCAGTACTTC; CDR3 protein: CASSLKPIGYEQYF; D gene: -; CDR3 length: 14; V gene: TRBV7-2; J gene: TRBJ2-7; clone size: -
CDR3 DNA: TGTGCCAGCAGCGTAGCCTTAGTCCATGAGCAGTTCTTC; CDR3 protein: CASSVALVHEQFF; D gene: -; CDR3 length: 13; V gene: TRBV9; J gene: TRBJ2-1; clone size: -
CDR3 DNA: TGTGCCACCAGTAAGGGGGACATTACCTATGGCTACACCTTC; CDR3 protein: CATSKGDITYGYTF; D gene: -; CDR3 length: 14; V gene: TRBV15; J gene: TRBJ1-2; clone size: -
CDR3 DNA: TGTGCCAGCAGCCAAGATGTGGGGGGGGCGGGAGATACGCAGTATTTT; CDR3 protein: CASSQDVGGAGDTQYF; D gene: -; CDR3 length: 16; V gene: TRBV4-2; J gene: TRBJ2-3; clone size: few
CDR3 DNA: TGTGCCAGCAGTTTACCCGGGACAGGGGCCTACGAGCAGTACTTC; CDR3 protein: CASSLPGTGAYEQYF; D gene: TRBD1; CDR3 length: 15; V gene: TRBV6-6; J gene: TRBJ2-7; clone size: few
CDR3 DNA: TGTGCCAGTAGTACCGCGGACAGGGGGTCCTACGAGCAGTACTTC; CDR3 protein: CASSTADRGSYEQYF; D gene: TRBD1; CDR3 length: 15; V gene: TRBV19; J gene: TRBJ2-7; clone size: few
CDR3 DNA: TGTGCCTGGAGGGGGACAGGGAGGCCTTACGAGCAGTACTTC; CDR3 protein: CAWRGTGRPYEQYF; D gene: TRBD1; CDR3 length: 14; V gene: TRBV30; J gene: TRBJ2-7; clone size: -
CDR3 DNA: TGTGCCTGGACCGGGACACCCAACTCCTACGAGCAGTACTTC; CDR3 protein: CAWTGTPNSYEQYF; D gene: -; CDR3 length: 14; V gene: TRBV30; J gene: TRBJ2-7; clone size: few
CDR3 DNA: TGTGCCAGCGGCCTCGCCGGAGGGTGGGAGCAGTACTTC; CDR3 protein: CASGLAGGWEQYF; D gene: -; CDR3 length: 13; V gene: TRBV28; J gene: TRBJ2-7; clone size: -
CDR3 DNA: TGCGCCAGCAGCCAAGATCTAGCGGGACCGTCAGATACGCAGTATTTT; CDR3 protein: CASSQDLAGPSDTQYF; D gene: TRBD2; CDR3 length: 16; V gene: TRBV4-3; J gene: TRBJ2-3; clone size: -
CDR3 DNA: TGTGCCAGCAGCCAAAACACTGAAGCTTTCTTT; CDR3 protein: CASSQNTEAFF; D gene: -; CDR3 length: 11; V gene: TRBV25-1; J gene: TRBJ1-1; clone size: -
CDR3 DNA: TGTGCCAGCTCAAGACAGAGCTCTGGGGCCAACGTCCTGACTTTC; CDR3 protein: CASSRQSSGANVLTF; D gene: -; CDR3 length: 15; V gene: TRBV18; J gene: TRBJ2-6; clone size: few
CDR3 DNA: TGTGCCAGCAGTTACGGGCTAGCAGCCACAGATACGCAGTATTTT; CDR3 protein: CASSYGLAATDTQYF; D gene: -; CDR3 length: 15; V gene: TRBV6-5; J gene: TRBJ2-3; clone size: -
CDR3 DNA: TGTGCCAGCAGCCGGGACAGGGCGACTGGGGCCAACGTCCTGACTTTC; CDR3 protein: CASSRDRATGANVLTF; D gene: TRBD1; CDR3 length: 16; V gene: TRBV7-3; J gene: TRBJ2-6; clone size: few
CDR3 DNA: TGTGCCAGCAGCCAAGGTCCGACTAGCGGGATACTATACAATGAGCAGTTCTTC; CDR3 protein: CASSQGPTSGILYNEQFF; D gene: TRBD2; CDR3 length: 18; V gene: TRBV4-2; J gene: TRBJ2-1; clone size: -
CDR3 DNA: TGTGCCAGCACCAGGGTGGGCTATGGCTACACCTTC; CDR3 protein: CASTRVGYGYTF; D gene: -; CDR3 length: 12; V gene: TRBV5-4; J gene: TRBJ1-2; clone size: few
CDR3 DNA: TGTGCCAGCAGTGAATATCCTAGCGGGAGTTCTGGGGAGCTGTTTTTT; CDR3 protein: CASSEYPSGSSGELFF; D gene: TRBD2; CDR3 length: 16; V gene: TRBV25-1; J gene: TRBJ2-2; clone size: -
CDR3 DNA: TGTGCCAGCAGTTTATTTTTGGGACAGGGGAGCAATCAGCCCCAGCATTTT; CDR3 protein: CASSLFLGQGSNQPQHF; D gene: TRBD1; CDR3 length: 17; V gene: TRBV28; J gene: TRBJ1-5; clone size: -
CDR3 DNA: TGTGCCTGGAGTGTACGAGTGGGAGATGGCATTCAGTACTTC; CDR3 protein: CAWSVRVGDGIQYF; D gene: -; CDR3 length: 14; V gene: TRBV30; J gene: TRBJ2-4; clone size: -
CDR3 DNA: TGTGCCAGCAGCCCAGGGGGAATGAGCAATCAGCCCCAGCATTTT; CDR3 protein: CASSPGGMSNQPQHF; D gene: TRBD1; CDR3 length: 15; V gene: TRBV2; J gene: TRBJ1-5; clone size: few
CDR3 DNA: TGTGCCAGCAGCTTATATCGGCTAGCGGGCCGGCACAATGAGCAGTTCTTC; CDR3 protein: CASSLYRLAGRHNEQFF; D gene: TRBD2; CDR3 length: 17; V gene: TRBV7-8; J gene: TRBJ2-1; clone size: -
CDR3 DNA: TGCAGCGTTGGACAGGGAACCGGGGAGCTGTTTTTT; CDR3 protein: CSVGQGTGELFF; D gene: TRBD1; CDR3 length: 12; V gene: TRBV29-1; J gene: TRBJ2-2; clone size: -
CDR3 DNA: TGTGCCAGCAGCTCCAGGGACAGGGTTACAGATACGCAGTATTTT; CDR3 protein: CASSSRDRVTDTQYF; D gene: TRBD1; CDR3 length: 15; V gene: TRBV11-1; J gene: TRBJ2-3; clone size: few
CDR3 DNA: TGTGCCAGCAGCCCGCCCGGGACAGGGGGTTTCGAGCAGTACTTC; CDR3 protein: CASSPPGTGGFEQYF; D gene: TRBD1; CDR3 length: 15; V gene: TRBV28; J gene: TRBJ2-7; clone size: -
CDR3 DNA: TGTGCCTCCTCCAGCGCCAGTGGTCAGGGCTACACCTTC; CDR3 protein: CASSSASGQGYTF; D gene: -; CDR3 length: 13; V gene: TRBV6-5; J gene: TRBJ1-2; clone size: few
CDR3 DNA: TGTGCCAGCAGTTTATCCGGACTAGCGGGGGCCATAGCCAAAAACATTCAGTACTTC; CDR3 protein: CASSLSGLAGAIAKNIQYF; D gene: TRBD2; CDR3 length: 19; V gene: TRBV27; J gene: TRBJ2-4; clone size: -
CDR3 DNA: TGCGCCAGCAGCTTGATAGCGACGGATACGCAGTATTTT; CDR3 protein: CASSLIATDTQYF; D gene: -; CDR3 length: 13; V gene: TRBV5-1; J gene: TRBJ2-3; clone size: -
CDR3 DNA: TGTGCCAGCAGTTTAACAGGGGGCATTTGGGATGAAAAACTGTTTTTT; CDR3 protein: CASSLTGGIWDEKLFF; D gene: TRBD1; CDR3 length: 16; V gene: TRBV27; J gene: TRBJ1-4; clone size: -
CDR3 DNA: TGTGCCAGGACCTCGGCAGGTCCCGAAGCTTTCTTT; CDR3 protein: CARTSAGPEAFF; D gene: -; CDR3 length: 12; V gene: TRBV2; J gene: TRBJ1-1; clone size: once
CDR3 DNA: TGTGCCAGCAGTCTTCAGGGTTGGGGGTACTTC; CDR3 protein: CASSLQGWGYF; D gene: -; CDR3 length: 11; V gene: TRBV2; J gene: TRBJ2-7; clone size: few